The clone carrying this T cell receptor (beta chain) was detected once. Its target is unknown. The data belong to a study of cytomegalovirus exposure and HLA in healthy donors. Study as a whole: There were 90 million to 140 million unique TCR beta sequences, drawn from approximately 180 million T cells, in an earlier analysis.

The PCR had 60 Vbeta and 13 Jbeta primers. This table comes from immunoSEQ multiplex PCR, and its TCRdb copy is limited to in-frame clones, with some not included. This table holds about 83,000 clones, over 70% found once. Whole-study findings and limits: Donors belonging to an Asian-associated ancestry cluster reportedly showed fewer N-insertions in productive TCRs than the roughly 670-donor mean, according to what a later analysis found. Presence/absence analyses assumed roughly uniform sequencing depth across donors.

This CDR3 comprises 15 residues. With V trimmed by 2 bases and J by 5 bases, 7 bases remained unmatched. Per the germline V gene, CDR1 is SGHNT and CDR2 is YYREEE (reference sequence). Every donor was a healthy person donating bone marrow. What was sequenced was PBMCs. This chain uses TRBV5-4 with TRBJ2-3; 8 nucleotides agree with TRBD2. The sequence was collected from a man younger than 35 in good health and CMV-seropositive. The CDR3 here is CASSFRAGEVDTQYF. The CDR3 nucleotides are TGTGCCAGCAGCTTCCGAGCGGGAGAGGTAGATACGCAGTATTTT.